This T cell receptor beta chain derives from a study of blood T cell repertoires in COVID-19. Study overall: COVID-19 samples, acute and convalescent, were from the United States, Italy and Spain. T cells, B-cell-depleted T cells, or PBMCs provided the cDNA or gDNA that served as material.

The CDR3 spans 19 residues. Germline loops: CDR1 SGHRS, CDR2 YFSETQ. The V gene end was trimmed by 0 bases and the J gene end by 6 bases; junction bases not matched to a gene: 9. Original processing notes: By means of reference gene primer amplification, nucleated cell counts were estimated. Some clones are missing from TCRdb's copy, which holds only in-frame ones; the method was immunoSEQ multiplex PCR. Clone size and V and J calls were adopted from that table, with D and trimming inferred from the DNA. Among under 150,000 clones listed, just under 90% were seen once. The TCR originated in a woman in her thirties or forties with acute or convalescent COVID-19. The genes are TRBV5-1 and TRBJ2-2; 15 bases agree with TRBD2. Specimen: peripheral blood. The CDR3 loop is CASSLVGLAGGGDAGELFF. The CDR3 region has the DNA TGCGCCAGCAGCTTGGTGGGACTAGCGGGAGGCGGAGACGCCGGGGAGCTGTTTTTT.